The 21 T cell receptor beta chains reported below all come from one sample, sequenced in a study of neurological immune-mediated disorders. Using its own MiXCR run on the 5' RACE reads, TCRdb lists one record per CDR3 protein. Counted here are about 59,000 distinct CDR3 sequences, roughly 4% occurring once; the ten biggest clones make up less than 2.5%. The source material was PBMCs. These receptors came from a woman aged 45-60 years with multiple sclerosis.

Of note for this clonotype: The CDR3 end shows no conserved phenylalanine or tryptophan, and so a read error is likely. This chain links TRBV20-1 with TRBJ2-2, with TRBD2 as a possible D gene (6 bases). Trimming stripped 2 bases from V and 8 bases from J, with 21 bases between. This CDR3 has 16 residues. Germline CDR1 is DFQATT and CDR2 is SNEGSKA (reference sequence). CDR3 in amino acids: CSARPPGLKQWGELFN. CDR3 in DNA: TGCAGTGCTAGACCCCCGGGACTCAAACAATGGGGGGAGCTGTTTAAT.

Ten or more counts support this clonotype. The chain carries TRBV20-1 and TRBJ1-1; D possibly corresponds to TRBD1 (5 bases). Trimming took 3 bases from V and 4 from J, leaving 18 bases between them. The CDR3 is made up of 15 amino acids. From germline, CDR1 is DFQATT and CDR2 SNEGSKA (reference sequence). CDR3 sequence (DNA): TGCAGTGCTAGCGACCCGACAGAATCAAGCACTGAAGCTTTCTTT. It translates to CSASDPTESSTEAFF.

This clonotype was observed many times. The DNA of the CDR3 is TGTGCCAGCAGCCCGGACGGTGCAACTAATGAAAAACTGTTTTTT. This gives the protein CASSPDGATNEKLFF. J is TRBJ1-4 and V is TRBV5-6, with D unresolved. The CDR3 has 15 residues. From germline, CDR1 is SGHDT and CDR2 YYEEEE. V lost 4 bases, J lost 0 bases, and 10 bases lay in between.

This clonotype was recorded many times. Its ends do not fully match the called genes, so a read error is possible. The chain joins TRBV5-1 to TRBJ1-6; 9 nucleotides line up with TRBD1. Germline V CDR1 and CDR2: SGHRS, YFSETQ. CDR3 length: 15 amino acids. The CDR3 region has the DNA TGCGCCAGCAGCCGGACAGGGGCCTCCGGTTCACCCCTCAACTTT. As protein: CASSRTGASGSPLNF.

Ten or more counts support this clonotype. J is TRBJ2-1 and V is TRBV7-9; D might be TRBD1 or TRBD2, each matching 5 bases. The CDR3 covers 12 residues. Germline assignment: CDR1 SEHNR and CDR2 FQNEAQ (reference sequence). V lost 10 bases to trimming and J lost 8 bases, with 15 bases between them. The CDR3: CAIRSRDDEQFF. CDR3 nucleotide sequence: TGTGCCATCAGAAGTAGGGACGATGAGCAGTTCTTC.

At least ten counts were recorded for this clonotype. This chain uses TRBV29-1 with TRBJ1-2; TRBD1 aligns across 7 bases. V lost 4 bases and J lost 0; bases outside the gene matches: 8. Looked up from germline, CDR1 is SQVTM and CDR2 is ANQGSEA. CDR3 length equals 15 residues. The CDR3 nucleotides read TGCAGCGTTGGGGGGGGACAGCCAACTAACTATGGCTACACCTTC. This encodes CSVGGGQPTNYGYTF.

The chain carries TRBV18 and TRBJ2-1; tentative D call: TRBD1 (6 bases). V lost 6 bases to trimming and J lost 0 bases, with 18 bases between them. This CDR3 spans 17 amino acids. Per the germline V gene, CDR1 is KGHSH and CDR2 is LQKENI. This CDR3 is CASSLRQALSSYNEQFF. CDR3 nucleotides: TGTGCCAGCTCTTTGAGACAGGCCCTAAGCTCCTACAATGAGCAGTTCTTC.

This clonotype was counted at least ten times. The chain employs TRBV18 and TRBJ1-1; D not resolved. The V gene lost 8 bases and the J gene lost 1 base, with 8 bases spanning the gap. Germline CDR1 is KGHSH and CDR2 is LQKENI. This CDR3 spans 12 amino acids. The CDR3 here is CASAAGNTEAFF. CDR3 sequence (DNA): TGTGCCAGCGCGGCCGGGAACACTGAAGCTTTCTTT.

This clonotype was counted ten times or more. This chain joins TRBV29-1 and TRBJ2-7; D is undetermined. The V end was cut by 3 bases, the J end by 0 bases, with 6 bases between. Germline V gene lookup returns CDR1 SQVTM and CDR2 ANQGSEA. CDR3 length: 12 residues. This chain's CDR3 is CSVEGSSYEQYF. CDR3 sequence (DNA): TGCAGCGTTGAGGGGTCCTCCTACGAGCAGTACTTC.

This clonotype was seen ten or more times. The rearrangement joins TRBV7-6 to TRBJ2-7; tentatively, D is TRBD1 or TRBD2 (5 bases each). V lost 2 bases, J lost 0 bases, and 20 bases lay in between. This CDR3 has 18 residues. Germline values: CDR1 SGHVS, CDR2 FNYEAQ. The CDR3 loop reads CASSLSAGTGTISYEQYF. CDR3 DNA: TGTGCCAGCAGCTTATCTGCAGGGACGGGTACCATCTCCTACGAGCAGTACTTC.

Many counts were recorded for this clonotype. This chain uses TRBV5-1 with TRBJ2-7; D is ambiguous. CDR3 length: 15 amino acids. CDR1 is SGHRS and CDR2 is YFSETQ in the germline V gene. The ends were cut back, 0 bases at V and 6 bases at J, with 16 bases in the middle. CDR3 residues: CASSLVSSPPGEQYF. In nucleotides, the CDR3 is TGCGCCAGCAGCTTGGTTAGCTCACCCCCCGGCGAGCAGTACTTC.

At least ten counts were recorded for this clonotype. The J gene is TRBJ1-1, the V gene TRBV7-9; D might be TRBD1 (6 bases). The CDR3 is 13 amino acids. CDR1 and CDR2 from the germline V gene are SEHNR and FQNEAQ (reference sequence). Trimming pared 11 bases from V and 5 bases from J, leaving 18 bases between. The DNA for the CDR3 is TGTGCCTCCGCTGGGGGGCGCAGGACTGAAGCTTTCTTT. It yields the protein CASAGGRRTEAFF.

This clonotype was observed at least ten times. This chain uses TRBV20-1 with TRBJ2-1; D is perhaps TRBD1 or TRBD2 (6 bases each). V was shortened by 4 bases and J by 10 bases, with 11 bases between the two germline ends. Germline lookup yields CDR1 DFQATT and CDR2 SNEGSKA (reference sequence). The CDR3 has 11 amino acids. This CDR3 reads CSAIGGREQFF. In nucleotides, the CDR3 is TGCAGTGCTATCGGGGGCCGCGAGCAGTTCTTC.

This clonotype was detected many times. The chain links TRBV27 to TRBJ2-3, with D unclear. V was cut by 1 base and J by 5 bases, with 7 bases left in between. Germline V gene lookup returns CDR1 MNHEY and CDR2 SMNVEV (reference sequence). The CDR3 covers 13 residues. The CDR3 sequence is CASSLLRGDTQYF. The CDR3, as DNA: TGTGCCAGCAGTTTATTACGAGGAGATACGCAGTATTTT.

This clonotype was seen ten or more times. V is TRBV20-1 and J is TRBJ1-5, with D possibly TRBD1 on 5 matching bases. V gave up 3 bases and J gave up 0 bases, with 12 bases separating them. This CDR3 has 15 residues. Germline-derived CDR1 and CDR2 are DFQATT and SNEGSKA (reference sequence). The CDR3 region is CSARGPPHSNQPQHF. DNA of the CDR3: TGCAGTGCTAGGGGGCCTCCCCATAGCAATCAGCCCCAGCATTTT.

This clonotype was counted at least ten times. The rearrangement links TRBV5-5 to TRBJ2-2; D is unclear. V was shortened by 1 base and J by 1 base, with 8 bases between the two germline ends. The CDR3 consists of 15 residues. CDR1 and CDR2 from the germline V gene are SGHKS and YYEKEE (reference sequence). The DNA of the CDR3 is TGTGCCAGCAGCTTGCGTTGGCAGAACACCGGGGAGCTGTTTTTT. Translated: CASSLRWQNTGELFF.

The rearrangement uses TRBV7-9 and TRBJ2-2; D possibly corresponds to TRBD1 (5 bases). The V gene's germline CDR1 is SEHNR and CDR2 FQNEAQ (reference sequence). V was pared by 4 bases and J by 4 bases, with 10 bases between. The CDR3 length is 14 residues. CDR3 sequence (DNA): TGTGCCAGCAGCTCCTTTAGGGGCACCGGGGAGCTGTTTTTT. Protein sequence: CASSSFRGTGELFF.

This clonotype was found many times. The chain has TRBV12-3 or TRBV12-4 and TRBJ1-2, with 7 bases fitting TRBD1. V lost 6 bases and J lost 6; bases outside the gene matches: 4. The CDR3 contains 12 residues. CDR3 sequence reads: CASRQGGHGYTF. The CDR3 DNA is TGTGCCAGCAGGCAGGGGGGTCATGGCTACACCTTC.

The gene calls are TRBV5-1 and TRBJ2-6, with TRBD1 identical over 9 bases. This CDR3 spans 17 amino acids. The junction had 8 bases not matched to a gene; V was cut back by 6 bases and J by 1 base. The V gene's germline CDR1 is SGHRS and CDR2 YFSETQ. CDR3 residues: CASTRTDRGSGANVLTF. CDR3 coding DNA: TGCGCCAGCACGCGGACGGACAGGGGTTCTGGGGCCAACGTCCTGACTTTC.

This clonotype showed up many times. The rearrangement joins TRBV19 to TRBJ1-5; D is perhaps TRBD1 (6 bases). This CDR3 comprises 15 residues. The germline V gene has CDR1 LNHDA and CDR2 SQIVND (reference sequence). V lost 6 bases and J lost 4, with 16 bases in between. CDR3 nucleotides: TGTGCCAGTAGAGCGGGAGGGGGTCGAAATCAGCCCCAGCATTTT. This translates into CASRAGGGRNQPQHF.

The CDR3 nucleotides read TGCAGTGCGCAGGGGTTGGATGAGCAGTTCTTC. Protein: CSAQGLDEQFF. The genes are TRBV20-1 and TRBJ2-1; tentative D call: TRBD1 (6 bases). CDR1 and CDR2 from the germline V gene are DFQATT and SNEGSKA (reference sequence). CDR3 length equals 11 residues. V lost 6 bases to trimming and J lost 8 bases, with 11 bases between them.